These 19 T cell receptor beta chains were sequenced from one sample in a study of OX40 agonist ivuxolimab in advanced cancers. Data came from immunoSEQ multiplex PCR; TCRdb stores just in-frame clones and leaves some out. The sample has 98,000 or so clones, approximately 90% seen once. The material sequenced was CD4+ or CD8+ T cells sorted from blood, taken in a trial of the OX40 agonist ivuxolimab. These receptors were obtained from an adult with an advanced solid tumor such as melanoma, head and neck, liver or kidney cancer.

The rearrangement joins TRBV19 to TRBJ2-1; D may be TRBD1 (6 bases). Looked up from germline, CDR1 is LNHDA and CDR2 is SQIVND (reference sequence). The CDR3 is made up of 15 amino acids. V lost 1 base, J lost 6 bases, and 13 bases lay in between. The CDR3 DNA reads TGTGCCAGTAGTATAGGTCCCGGACAGATCAATGAGCAGTTCTTC. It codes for CASSIGPGQINEQFF.

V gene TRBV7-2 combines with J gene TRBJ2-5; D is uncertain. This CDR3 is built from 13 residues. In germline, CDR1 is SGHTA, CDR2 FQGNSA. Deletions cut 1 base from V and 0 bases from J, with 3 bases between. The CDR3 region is CASSLVNQETQYF. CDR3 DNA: TGTGCCAGCAGCTTAGTAAACCAAGAGACCCAGTACTTC.

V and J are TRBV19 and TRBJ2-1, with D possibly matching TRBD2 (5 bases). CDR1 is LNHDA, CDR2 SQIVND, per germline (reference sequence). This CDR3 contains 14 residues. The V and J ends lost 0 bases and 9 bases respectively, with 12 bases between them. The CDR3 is CASSIDPLASEQFF. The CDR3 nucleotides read TGTGCCAGTAGTATAGACCCGCTAGCCAGTGAGCAGTTCTTC.

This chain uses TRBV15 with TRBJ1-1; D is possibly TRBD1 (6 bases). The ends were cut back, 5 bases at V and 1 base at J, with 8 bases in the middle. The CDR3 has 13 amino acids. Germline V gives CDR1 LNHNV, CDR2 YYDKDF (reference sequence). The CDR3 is CATSWGQNTEAFF. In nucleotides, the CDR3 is TGTGCCACCAGCTGGGGACAGAACACTGAAGCTTTCTTT.

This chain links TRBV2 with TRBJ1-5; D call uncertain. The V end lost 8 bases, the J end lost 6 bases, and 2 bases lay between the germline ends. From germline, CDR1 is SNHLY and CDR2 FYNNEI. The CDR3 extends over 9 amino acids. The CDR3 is CASGQPQHF. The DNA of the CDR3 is TGTGCCAGCGGTCAGCCCCAGCATTTT.

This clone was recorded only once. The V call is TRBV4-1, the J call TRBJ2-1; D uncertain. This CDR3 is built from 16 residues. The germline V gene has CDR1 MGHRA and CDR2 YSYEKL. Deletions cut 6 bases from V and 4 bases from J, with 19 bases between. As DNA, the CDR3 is TGCGCCAGCAGAAGAAGCGACTCCCAAGGTTACAATGAGCAGTTCTTC. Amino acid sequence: CASRRSDSQGYNEQFF.

This CDR3 reads CASSLAGQSSYEQYF. The CDR3 nucleotides read TGTGCCAGCAGCTTGGCCGGACAGAGCTCCTACGAGCAGTACTTC. The rearrangement links TRBV5-6 to TRBJ2-7; D is perhaps TRBD1 (6 bases). This CDR3 has 15 residues. The V end was cut by 0 bases, the J end by 0 bases, with 10 bases between. Germline CDR1 and CDR2: SGHDT and YYEEEE.

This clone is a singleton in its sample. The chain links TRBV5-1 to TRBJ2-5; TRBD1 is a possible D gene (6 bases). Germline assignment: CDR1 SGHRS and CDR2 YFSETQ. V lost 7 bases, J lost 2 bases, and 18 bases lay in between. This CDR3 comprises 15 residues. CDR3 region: CASRTGPGQQETQYF. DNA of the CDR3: TGCGCCAGCCGAACAGGGCCAGGACAACAAGAGACCCAGTACTTC.

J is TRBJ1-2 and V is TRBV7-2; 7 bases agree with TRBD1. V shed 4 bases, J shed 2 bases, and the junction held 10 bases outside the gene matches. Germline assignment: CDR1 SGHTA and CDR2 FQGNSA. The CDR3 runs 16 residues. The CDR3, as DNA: TGTGCCAGCAGCTCGTCCGGGACAGCTCTGAACTATGGCTACACCTTC. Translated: CASSSSGTALNYGYTF.

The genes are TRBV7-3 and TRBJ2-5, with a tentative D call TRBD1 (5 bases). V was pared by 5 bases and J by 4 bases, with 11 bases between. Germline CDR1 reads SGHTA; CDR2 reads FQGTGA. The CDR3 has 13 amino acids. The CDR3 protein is CASSLGQGETQYF. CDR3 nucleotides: TGTGCCAGCAGCCTCGGGCAGGGAGAGACCCAGTACTTC.

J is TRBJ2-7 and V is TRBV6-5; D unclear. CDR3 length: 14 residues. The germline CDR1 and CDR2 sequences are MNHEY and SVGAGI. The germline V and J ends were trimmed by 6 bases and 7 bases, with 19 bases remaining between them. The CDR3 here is CASSMVREVREQYF. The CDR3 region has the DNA TGTGCCAGCAGCATGGTTAGGGAAGTACGGGAGCAGTACTTC.

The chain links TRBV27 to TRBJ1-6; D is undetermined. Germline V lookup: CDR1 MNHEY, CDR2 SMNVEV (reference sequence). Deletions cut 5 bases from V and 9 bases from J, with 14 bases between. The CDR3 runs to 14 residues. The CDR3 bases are TGTGCCAGCAGTGGATTGGACCAGGCTTCACCCCTCCACTTT. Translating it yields CASSGLDQASPLHF.

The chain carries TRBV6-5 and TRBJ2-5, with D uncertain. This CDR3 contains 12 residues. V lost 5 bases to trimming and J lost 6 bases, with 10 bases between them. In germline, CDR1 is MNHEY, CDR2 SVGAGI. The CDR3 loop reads CASSPLGKTQYF. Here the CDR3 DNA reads TGTGCCAGCAGTCCCCTTGGGAAGACCCAGTACTTC.

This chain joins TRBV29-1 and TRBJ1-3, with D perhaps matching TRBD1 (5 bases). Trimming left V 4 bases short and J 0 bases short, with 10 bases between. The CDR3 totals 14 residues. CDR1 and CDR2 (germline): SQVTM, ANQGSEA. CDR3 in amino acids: CSVVGPSSGNTIYF. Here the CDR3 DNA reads TGCAGCGTTGTGGGACCTAGCTCTGGAAACACCATATATTTT. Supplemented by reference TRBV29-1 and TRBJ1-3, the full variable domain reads SAVISQKPSRDICQRGTSLTIQCQVDSQVTMMFWYRQQPGQSLTLIATANQGSEATYESGFVIDKFPISRPNLTFSTLTVSNMSPEDSSIYLCSVVGPSSGNTIYFGEGSWLTVV.

The CDR3: CASSVVAGTDTQYF. As DNA, the CDR3 is TGTGCCAGCAGTGTGGTAGCGGGGACAGATACGCAGTATTTT. The chain uses TRBV2 and TRBJ2-3, with 8 bases aligning to TRBD2. The CDR3 has 14 residues. The germline CDR1 and CDR2 sequences are SNHLY and FYNNEI. Trimming removed 4 bases from V and 3 bases from J; junction bases left unmatched: 3.

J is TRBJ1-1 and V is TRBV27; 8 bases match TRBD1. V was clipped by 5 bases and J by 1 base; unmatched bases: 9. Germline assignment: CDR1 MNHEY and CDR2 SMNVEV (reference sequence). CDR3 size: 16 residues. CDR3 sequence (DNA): TGTGCCAGCAGTCCCCGCAGGGGGCGGGGGAACACTGAAGCTTTCTTT. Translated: CASSPRRGRGNTEAFF.

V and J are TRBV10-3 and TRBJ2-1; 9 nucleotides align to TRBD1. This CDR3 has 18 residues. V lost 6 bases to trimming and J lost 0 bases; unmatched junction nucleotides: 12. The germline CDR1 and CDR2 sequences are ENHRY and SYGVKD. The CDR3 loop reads CAIRPGTGRESSYNEQFF. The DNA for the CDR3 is TGTGCCATCAGGCCTGGGACAGGGAGGGAGAGCTCCTACAATGAGCAGTTCTTC.

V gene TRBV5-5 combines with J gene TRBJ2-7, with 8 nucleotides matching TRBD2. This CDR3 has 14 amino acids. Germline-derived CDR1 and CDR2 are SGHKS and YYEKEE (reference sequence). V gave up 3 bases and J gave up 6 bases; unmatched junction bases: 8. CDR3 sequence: CASSSPGLVVEQYF. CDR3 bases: TGTGCCAGCAGCTCACCGGGACTAGTGGTCGAGCAGTACTTC.

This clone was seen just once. In nucleotides, the CDR3 is TGTGCCACCTCCAAAAGGCTTGATGAGCAGTTCTTC. Amino acid sequence: CATSKRLDEQFF. V usage is TRBV19 and J usage is TRBJ2-1; D is undetermined. V was clipped by 10 bases and J by 8 bases, with 15 bases between them. The V gene's germline CDR1 is LNHDA and CDR2 SQIVND (reference sequence). This CDR3 is built from 12 residues.